The text below deals with one T cell receptor beta chain. V lost 2 bases to trimming and J lost 6 bases; unmatched junction nucleotides: 6. Germline lookup yields CDR1 SGDLS and CDR2 YYNGEE. This CDR3 is built from 14 residues. These data are taken from a study of blood T cell repertoires in COVID-19. Using immunoSEQ multiplex PCR, the repertoire was profiled, and TCRdb retains in-frame clones only, with some absent. This sample yields 15,000 to 20,000 clones, of which approximately 90% are seen a single time; 4.5% to 6% belongs to the top ten. Participant age was about 18 to 89 years, and participants resided in about two dozen US areas. Before being deemed recovered, Cohort 3 donors had two negative PCRs, clearance, or symptom resolution.

The chain recombines TRBV9 with TRBJ1-1, with TRBD1 matching over 8 bases. Material: PBMCs or T cells enriched from blood (not recorded which). The receptor comes from a woman in her twenties or thirties who had recovered from COVID-19. The CDR3: CASSVAQGGAEAFF. CDR3 DNA sequence: TGTGCCAGCAGCGTGGCACAGGGGGGCGCTGAAGCTTTCTTT.